This TCR beta chain comes out of a study of blood T cell repertoires in COVID-19. About the research overall: The analysed material was cDNA or gDNA that came from T cells, B-cell-depleted T cells, or PBMCs.

Clones were sequenced by immunoSEQ multiplex PCR, and TCRdb holds only the in-frame ones, with some missing. There are approximately 270,000 clones in the sample; 86% occur only once, and around 9% lies in the top ten. Trimming took 3 bases from V and 0 from J, leaving 6 bases between them. Germline loops: CDR1 MGHDK, CDR2 SYGVNS. The CDR3 runs 14 residues. The receptor was isolated from a middle-aged man with active or convalescent COVID-19. The V and J genes are TRBV25-1 and TRBJ2-1, with TRBD2 as a possible D gene (6 bases). Sequencing used peripheral blood. The CDR3 nucleotides are TGTGCCAGCAGTGACGGGAGCTCCTACAATGAGCAGTTCTTC. This codes for CASSDGSSYNEQFF.